This TCR beta chain derives from a study of cytomegalovirus exposure and HLA in healthy donors. In regard to this clone: As yet, its antigen is unknown.

Per germline, CDR1 MNHEY and CDR2 SMNVEV (reference sequence). The V segment lost 3 bases and the J segment 3 bases; nucleotides outside the gene matches: 8. This CDR3 contains 18 residues. The study's findings and limits: A prior analysis recorded that most TCR beta V segments were productive about 87% or about 30% of the time. Researchers catalogued under 200 TCR beta chains as cytomegalovirus-associated. TCR beta sequences reportedly predicted the HLA-A and HLA-B alleles of most subjects accurately.

In the PCR, 60 Vbeta and 13 Jbeta primers were used. Clones were read by immunoSEQ multiplex PCR, and TCRdb kept only the in-frame ones, dropping some. The sample records 150,000 to 200,000 clones, nearly 70% being singletons. This sequence joins TRBV27 and TRBJ2-7; TRBD2 matches at 16 bases. The sequence came from a man aged 30 to 39 in good health and CMV-seropositive. The sequenced sample was PBMCs. CDR3 sequence: CASSLGLAGGPFFYEQYF. DNA for the CDR3: TGTGCCAGCAGTTTGGGACTAGCGGGAGGGCCTTTCTTCTACGAGCAGTACTTC.